This T cell receptor beta chain came from a study of blood T cell repertoires in COVID-19. Study-wide context: Samples taken during acute and convalescent COVID-19 were collected in the United States, Italy and Spain. Sample material is recorded as cDNA or gDNA derived from T cells, B-cell-depleted T cells, or PBMCs.

As handled by the study authors: Reference gene primers were amplified, and this amplification served to estimate nucleated cell counts. Profiling relied on immunoSEQ multiplex PCR, and the TCRdb table lists in-frame clones only, not all of them. The D gene and trimming were derived from the DNA, and the V and J assignments and clone size from that table. Found here are a few hundred thousand clones, about nine tenths of them singletons; the top ten hold 9% to 12%. The CDR3 consists of 15 residues. Germline loops: CDR1 MNHEY, CDR2 SVGAGI. Unmatched junction bases numbered 7, after V lost 0 bases and J lost 7 bases. Individuals drawn from 20 to 25 US areas were about 18 to 90 years old.

The sample was PBMCs or T cells enriched from blood (not recorded which). This TCR was sampled from a young man with acute COVID-19. The chain links TRBV6-5 to TRBJ2-5; TRBD2 agrees at 8 bases. CDR3 nucleotide sequence: TGTGCCAGCAGTTACTCCCTAGCGGGTGGTGGGACCCAGTACTTC. Translated, it gives CASSYSLAGGGTQYF.